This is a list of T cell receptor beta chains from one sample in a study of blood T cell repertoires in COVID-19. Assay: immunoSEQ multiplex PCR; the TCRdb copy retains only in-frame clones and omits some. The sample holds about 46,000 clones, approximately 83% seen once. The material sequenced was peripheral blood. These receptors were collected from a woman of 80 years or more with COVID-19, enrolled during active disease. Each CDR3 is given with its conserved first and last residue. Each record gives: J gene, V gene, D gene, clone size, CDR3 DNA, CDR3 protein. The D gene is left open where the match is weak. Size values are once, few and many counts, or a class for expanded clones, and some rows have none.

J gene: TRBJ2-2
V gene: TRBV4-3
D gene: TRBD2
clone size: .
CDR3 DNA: TGCGCCAGCAGCCAAGAGTGGCGGGGGGGCCTCGCCGGGGAGCTGTTTTTT
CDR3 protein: CASSQEWRGGLAGELFF

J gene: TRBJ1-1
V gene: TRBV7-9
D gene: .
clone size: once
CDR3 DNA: TGTGCCAGCAGCTTATGGGTGGGCGGGGGACGGCACACTGAAGCTTTCTTT
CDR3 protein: CASSLWVGGGRHTEAFF

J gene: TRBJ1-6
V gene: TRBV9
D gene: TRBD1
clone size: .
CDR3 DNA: TGTGCCAGCAGCGTAGGATACAGGGGCGAATCACCCCTCCACTTT
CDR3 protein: CASSVGYRGESPLHF

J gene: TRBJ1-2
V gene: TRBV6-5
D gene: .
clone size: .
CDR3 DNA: TGTGCCAGCAGTTACTCGAGGTCGTCCCGCGCGGATGGCTACACCTTC
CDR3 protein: CASSYSRSSRADGYTF

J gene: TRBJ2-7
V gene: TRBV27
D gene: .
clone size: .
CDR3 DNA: TGTGCCAGCAGTTCGACCACGGGGGTGGGTGGCGAGCAGTACTTC
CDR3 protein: CASSSTTGVGGEQYF

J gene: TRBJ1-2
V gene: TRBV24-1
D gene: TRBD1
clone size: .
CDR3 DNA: TGTGCCACCAGTGACTCAGGGGGCGCCGTGTCCGGCTACACCTTC
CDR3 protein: CATSDSGGAVSGYTF

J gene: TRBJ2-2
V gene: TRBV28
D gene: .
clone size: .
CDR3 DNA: TGTGCCAGCAGTTTATCATACAGGGTTTCGAACACCGGGGAGCTGTTTTTT
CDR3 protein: CASSLSYRVSNTGELFF

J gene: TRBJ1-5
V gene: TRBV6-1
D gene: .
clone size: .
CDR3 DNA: TGTGCCAGCAGTGAAGAAGGGACCCGGGGGATCCAGCCCCAGCATTTT
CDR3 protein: CASSEEGTRGIQPQHF

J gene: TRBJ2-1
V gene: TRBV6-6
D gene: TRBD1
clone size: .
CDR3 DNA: TGTGCCAGCATTGACAGGGAAGGTTCCAATGAGCAGTTCTTC
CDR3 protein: CASIDREGSNEQFF

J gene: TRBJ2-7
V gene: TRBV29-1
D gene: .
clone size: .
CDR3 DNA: TGCAGCGTTAAAGGTGGGGGGACAGTTGGTCCCTACGAGCAGTACTTC
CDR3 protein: CSVKGGGTVGPYEQYF

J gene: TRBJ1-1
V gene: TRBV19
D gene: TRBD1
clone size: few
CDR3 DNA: TGTGCCACCGCGGACAGGACGGAAGCTTTCTTT
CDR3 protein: CATADRTEAFF

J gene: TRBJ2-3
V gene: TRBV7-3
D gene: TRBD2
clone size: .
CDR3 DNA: TGTGCCAGCAGCTTTGGGGGGGAGAAAACAGATACGCAGTATTTT
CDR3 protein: CASSFGGEKTDTQYF

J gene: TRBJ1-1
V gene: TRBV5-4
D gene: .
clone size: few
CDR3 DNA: TGTGCCAGCAGCCCCGCGGGGATGATTCGAAACACTGAAGCTTTCTTT
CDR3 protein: CASSPAGMIRNTEAFF

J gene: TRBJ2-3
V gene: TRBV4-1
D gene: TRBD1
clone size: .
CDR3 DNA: TGCGCCAGCAGCGGGACAGGACTTACCACAGATACGCAGTATTTT
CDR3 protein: CASSGTGLTTDTQYF

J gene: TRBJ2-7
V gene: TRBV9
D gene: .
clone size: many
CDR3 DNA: TGTGCCAGCAGCCAGGGAGTCGGGGGGCGATACGAGCAGTACTTC
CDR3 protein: CASSQGVGGRYEQYF

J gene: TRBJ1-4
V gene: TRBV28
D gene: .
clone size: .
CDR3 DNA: TGTGCCAGCAGTTCCTCAGGGGCAACTAATGAAAAACTGTTTTTT
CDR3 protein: CASSSSGATNEKLFF

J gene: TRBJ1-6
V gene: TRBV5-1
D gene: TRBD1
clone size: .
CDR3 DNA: TGCGCCAGCAGTCAACTACAGGGGGCGGTGTCACCCCTCCACTTT
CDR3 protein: CASSQLQGAVSPLHF

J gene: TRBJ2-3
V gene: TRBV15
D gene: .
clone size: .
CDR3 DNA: TGTGCCACCAGCAGAGATTTTCGTTCGGGGGATACGCAGTATTTT
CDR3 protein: CATSRDFRSGDTQYF

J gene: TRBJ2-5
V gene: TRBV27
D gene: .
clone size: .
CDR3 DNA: TGTGCCAGCAGTGTTACACGGGGGGAGACCCAGTACTTC
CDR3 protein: CASSVTRGETQYF

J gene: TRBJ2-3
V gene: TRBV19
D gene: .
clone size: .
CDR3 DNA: TGTGCCAGTAGCCCCAGGGGAAGGGGAACAGATACGCAGTATTTT
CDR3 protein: CASSPRGRGTDTQYF

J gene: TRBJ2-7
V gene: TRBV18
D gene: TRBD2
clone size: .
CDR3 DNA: TGTGCCAGCTCACCCGGGACTAGCGGGGGGCTCGAGCAGTACTTC
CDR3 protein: CASSPGTSGGLEQYF

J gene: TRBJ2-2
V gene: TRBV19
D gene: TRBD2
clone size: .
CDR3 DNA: TGTGCCAGTATGCTAGCGGGAGTAAAAACCGGGGAGCTGTTTTTT
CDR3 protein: CASMLAGVKTGELFF

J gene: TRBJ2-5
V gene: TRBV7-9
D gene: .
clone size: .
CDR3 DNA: TGTGCCAGCAGCTTAACTCGCACGAGGGTTGCGACCCAGTACTTC
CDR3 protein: CASSLTRTRVATQYF

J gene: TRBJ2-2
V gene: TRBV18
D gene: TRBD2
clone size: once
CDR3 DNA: TGTGCCAGCTCAGAGCGGGGATTGAACACCGGGGAGCTGTTTTTT
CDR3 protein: CASSERGLNTGELFF

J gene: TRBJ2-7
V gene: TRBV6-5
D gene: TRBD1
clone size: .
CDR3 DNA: TGTGCCAGCAGTCCTCAGGGGGCTACTTTCTACGAGCAGTACTTC
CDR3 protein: CASSPQGATFYEQYF